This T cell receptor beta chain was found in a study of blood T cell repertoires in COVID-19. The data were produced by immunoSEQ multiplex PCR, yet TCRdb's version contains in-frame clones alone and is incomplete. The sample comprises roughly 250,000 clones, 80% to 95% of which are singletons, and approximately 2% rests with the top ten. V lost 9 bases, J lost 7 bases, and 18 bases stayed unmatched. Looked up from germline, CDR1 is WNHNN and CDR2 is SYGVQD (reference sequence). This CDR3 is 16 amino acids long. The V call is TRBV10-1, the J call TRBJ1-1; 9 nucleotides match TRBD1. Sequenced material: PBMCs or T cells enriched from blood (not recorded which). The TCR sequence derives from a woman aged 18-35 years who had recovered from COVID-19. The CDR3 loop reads CARPQGAMRPVYEAFF. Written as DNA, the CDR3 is TGCGCCAGGCCACAGGGGGCGATGCGCCCTGTCTATGAAGCTTTCTTT.